What follows are 14 T cell receptor beta chains derived from one specimen sequenced in a study of CD8+ T cells in alopecia areata. The authors extracted RNA and reverse transcribed it into cDNA as the sequencing template. Assay used: immunoSEQ multiplex PCR; TCRdb lists only in-frame clones, some missing. The sample records nearly 200,000 clones, roughly 64% being singletons. Treatment noted: oral pan-JAK inhibitor, 5-10 mg twice daily. The sequencing here drew on CD4+ T cells sorted from blood, taken at week 24, from a patient treated with tofacitinib. These receptor sequences come from a human donor with alopecia areata.

V is TRBV7-9 and J is TRBJ1-2, with D maybe TRBD1 (6 bases). The CDR3 sequence is 16 residues long. V shed 1 base and J shed 3 bases, with 15 bases lying between them. CDR1 is SEHNR and CDR2 is FQNEAQ in the germline V gene (reference sequence). The CDR3 spells CASSLVGQPGDYGYTF. The CDR3 DNA follows: TGTGCCAGCAGCTTAGTAGGGCAGCCAGGGGACTATGGCTACACCTTC.

This clone was detected only a few times. This rearrangement joins TRBV2 to TRBJ1-5; 9 bases map to TRBD1. The germline V gene has CDR1 SNHLY and CDR2 FYNNEI. The CDR3 loop spans 15 amino acids. V trimming: 5 bases; J trimming: 2 bases; junction bases outside the gene matches: 4. This CDR3 is CASSPDRGGNQPQHF. CDR3 DNA: TGTGCCAGCAGTCCGGACAGGGGCGGCAATCAGCCCCAGCATTTT.

This clone was detected once. Other DNA variants within this sample encode the same CDR3. V and J are TRBV5-1 and TRBJ2-5, with D possibly matching TRBD1 (5 bases). The CDR3 contains 14 residues. The V end lost 0 bases, the J end lost 5 bases, and 11 bases lay between the germline ends. Per germline, CDR1 SGHRS and CDR2 YFSETQ. In nucleotides, the CDR3 is TGCGCCAGCAGCTTGGTCGGAAAGGGGGAGACCCAGTACTTC. Translated: CASSLVGKGETQYF. Full variable domain (remainder filled in from reference TRBV5-1 and TRBJ2-5): KAGVTQTPRYLIKTRGQQVTLSCSPISGHRSVSWYQQTPGQGLQFLFEYFSETQRNKGNFPGRFSGRQFSNSRSEMNVSTLELGDSALYLCASSLVGKGETQYFGPGTRLLVL.

In its sample, this clone is medium-sized. The V gene is TRBV7-2, the J gene TRBJ2-2, with 7 bases aligning to TRBD2. The CDR3 totals 16 residues. V shed 5 bases, J shed 4 bases, and the junction held 10 bases outside the gene matches. CDR1 is SGHTA and CDR2 is FQGNSA in the germline V gene. CDR3 region: CASSPGSGGSTGELFF. The CDR3 DNA reads TGTGCCAGCAGCCCAGGCAGTGGCGGGAGCACCGGGGAGCTGTTTTTT.

The chain employs TRBV18 and TRBJ2-3, with D hard to call. This CDR3 region has 16 residues. The germline V and J ends were trimmed by 0 bases and 2 bases, with 12 bases remaining between them. Germline V gene sequence: CDR1 KGHSH, CDR2 LQKENI. The CDR3 nucleotides are TGTGCCAGCTCACCACCGTACAGTGCAACCACAGATACGCAGTATTTT. This codes for CASSPPYSATTDTQYF.

The V and J genes are TRBV2 and TRBJ2-3, with 8 bases lining up with TRBD2. The V segment lost 4 bases and the J segment 0 bases; nucleotides outside the gene matches: 12. CDR3 size: 18 residues. The germline CDR1 and CDR2 sequences are SNHLY and FYNNEI. The CDR3 is CASSALERGLTSTDTQYF. The CDR3 nucleotides are TGTGCCAGCAGTGCCTTAGAGCGGGGGCTAACTAGCACAGATACGCAGTATTTT.

V is TRBV7-2 and J is TRBJ2-3; 11 bases are a match to TRBD2. With V trimmed by 5 bases and J by 1 base, 5 bases remained unmatched. The CDR3 length is 16 residues. The germline V gene has CDR1 SGHTA and CDR2 FQGNSA. In DNA form, the CDR3 reads TGTGCCAGCAGCATTAGCGGGGGGGCGGGCACAGATACGCAGTATTTT. This codes for CASSISGGAGTDTQYF.

The chain combines TRBV29-1 with TRBJ1-2; 7 bases align to TRBD1. V lost 0 bases to trimming and J lost 4 bases; unmatched junction nucleotides: 8. The length of the CDR3 is 15 residues. Germline CDR1 SQVTM, CDR2 ANQGSEA. The CDR3 DNA follows: TGCAGCGTTGAAGAGCATCGACAGGGTCCCTATGGCTACACCTTC. Protein product: CSVEEHRQGPYGYTF.

The CDR3 spells CAVSGSPNSGANVLTF. CDR3 sequence (DNA): TGCGCCGTCTCGGGCAGTCCTAACTCTGGGGCCAACGTCCTGACTTTC. This chain uses TRBV4-1 with TRBJ2-6; no definite D call. The CDR3 sequence is 16 residues long. V was cut by 11 bases and J by 0 bases, with 17 bases left in between. The germline CDR1 and CDR2 sequences are MGHRA and YSYEKL.

The sample holds a few counts of this clone. J is TRBJ2-2 and V is TRBV30; 10 nucleotides align to TRBD2. The length of the CDR3 is 14 residues. Trimming removed 5 bases from V and 6 bases from J; junction bases left unmatched: 6. Germline V gene data show CDR1 as GTSNPN and CDR2 as SVGIG (reference sequence). Written as DNA, the CDR3 is TGTGCCTGGGCCTCCGGGACTAGCGCCGGGGAGCTGTTTTTT. Residues: CAWASGTSAGELFF. The whole variable domain, filled in from reference TRBV30 and TRBJ2-2, reads SQTIHQWPATLVQPVGSPLSLECTVEGTSNPNLYWYRQAAGRGLQLLFYSVGIGQISSEVPQNLSASRPQDRQFILSSKKLLLSDSGFYLCAWASGTSAGELFFGEGSRLTVL.

The V and J genes are TRBV7-2 and TRBJ2-5; TRBD2 matches at 11 bases. This CDR3 region has 16 residues. V was clipped by 4 bases and J by 5 bases; unmatched bases: 9. Germline-derived CDR1 and CDR2 are SGHTA and FQGNSA. The CDR3 sequence is CASSSRLAGKAETQYF. The CDR3 DNA reads TGTGCCAGCAGCTCGCGACTAGCGGGAAAGGCGGAGACCCAGTACTTC.

J is TRBJ2-5 and V is TRBV27, with D possibly TRBD1 on 6 matching bases. V shed 4 bases and J shed 4 bases, with 22 bases lying between them. Germline CDR1 reads MNHEY; CDR2 reads SMNVEV (reference sequence). CDR3 length equals 17 residues. The CDR3 region has the DNA TGTGCCAGCAGTTCCCCCTCTCAACAGGGTAGGGCAGAGACCCAGTACTTC. It codes for CASSSPSQQGRAETQYF.

This clone has at least ten counts. The V call is TRBV2, the J call TRBJ1-4; TRBD1 matches at 7 bases. The CDR3 sequence is 16 residues long. J gave up 7 bases and V 3 bases, and 11 bases lay outside the gene matches. Germline CDR1 SNHLY, CDR2 FYNNEI. CDR3 sequence (DNA): TGTGCCAGCAGTGACCCCCGCAGGGGGATTGGTGAAAAACTGTTTTTT. Its protein product is CASSDPRRGIGEKLFF.

This clone was counted only a few times. The CDR3 DNA follows: TGCGCCACCGGAATAACGGAAAACACCGGGGAGCTGTTTTTT. Its protein is CATGITENTGELFF. The chain combines TRBV5-1 with TRBJ2-2; D ambiguous. Trimming took 9 bases from V and 2 from J, leaving 14 bases between them. The CDR3 loop spans 14 amino acids. Per the germline V gene, CDR1 is SGHRS and CDR2 is YFSETQ.